This T cell receptor (beta chain) stems from a study of blood T cells in healthy people across ages. Study conclusions and caveats: Comparison with aged donors showed that long-lived donors had more naive CD4+ cells and higher diversity.

Germline V CDR1 and CDR2: SGHRS, YFSETQ. This CDR3 has 15 residues. V was pared by 4 bases and J by 4 bases, with 9 bases of the junction left unmatched. Extraction yielded at least 5 micrograms of total RNA per sample. This clonotype was seen a few times. The antigen remains unidentified. The authors ran a second PCR of roughly 6 to 11 cycles using a sample-barcoded 5' primer and a J-beta primer mix. TCRdb called the 5' RACE reads again in MiXCR, with one record for every CDR3 protein. The sample contains roughly 1.7 million distinct CDR3 sequences, almost 35% of which appear only once. Sequencing was done on a sample of blood. The receptor's source is a woman aged 25 to 39 in good health. The chain employs TRBV5-1 and TRBJ2-7, with 9 positions matching TRBD1. DNA for the CDR3: TGCGCCAGCAGCAAGGGGACAGGGCCTTCGTACGAGCAGTACTTC. Its protein product is CASSKGTGPSYEQYF.